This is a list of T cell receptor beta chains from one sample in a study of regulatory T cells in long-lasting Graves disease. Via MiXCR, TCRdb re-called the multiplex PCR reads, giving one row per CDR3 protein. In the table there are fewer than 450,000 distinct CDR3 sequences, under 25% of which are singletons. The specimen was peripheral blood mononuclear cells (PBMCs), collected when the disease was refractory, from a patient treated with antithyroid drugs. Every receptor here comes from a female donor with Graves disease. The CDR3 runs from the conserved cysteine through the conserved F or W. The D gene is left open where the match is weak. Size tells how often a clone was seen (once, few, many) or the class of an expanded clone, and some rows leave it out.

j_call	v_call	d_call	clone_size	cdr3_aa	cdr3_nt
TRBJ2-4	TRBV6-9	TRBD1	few	CASSWTGAGDIQYF	TGTGCCAGCAGTTGGACAGGGGCCGGGGACATTCAGTACTTC
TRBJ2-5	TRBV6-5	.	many	CASSYSGRFQETQYF	TGTGCCAGCAGTTACTCCGGCAGATTTCAAGAGACCCAGTACTTC
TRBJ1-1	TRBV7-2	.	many	CASSLASWADTEAFF	TGTGCCAGCAGCTTGGCATCATGGGCGGACACTGAAGCTTTCTTT
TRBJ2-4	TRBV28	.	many	CASRLRGGEAKNIQYF	TGTGCCAGCAGATTAAGGGGTGGAGAGGCCAAAAACATTCAGTACTTC
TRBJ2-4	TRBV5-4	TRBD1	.	CASSLAGQGAKNIQYF	TGTGCCAGCAGCTTGGCGGGACAGGGAGCCAAAAACATTCAGTACTTC
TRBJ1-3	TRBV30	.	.	CAWVTGSGNTIYF	TGTGCCTGGGTGACAGGATCGGGAAACACCATATATTTT
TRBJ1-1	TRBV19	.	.	CASSIGWLNTEAFF	TGTGCCAGTAGTATAGGGTGGCTGAACACTGAAGCTTTCTTT
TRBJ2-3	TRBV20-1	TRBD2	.	CSARSQAGGPRAQYF	TGCAGTGCAAGATCGCAAGCGGGAGGGCCCAGGGCGCAGTATTTT
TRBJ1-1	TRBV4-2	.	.	CASSPVGVTEAFF	TGTGCCAGCAGCCCGGTTGGGGTCACTGAAGCTTTCTTT
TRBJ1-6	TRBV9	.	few	CASSVEYNSPLHF	TGTGCCAGCAGCGTGGAGTATAATTCACCCCTCCACTTT
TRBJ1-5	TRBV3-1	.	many	CASSPSLNNQPQHF	TGTGCCAGCAGCCCATCGCTCAACAATCAGCCCCAGCATTTT
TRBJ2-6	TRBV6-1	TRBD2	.	CASSLSGRAPSGANVLTF	TGTGCCAGCAGTCTTAGCGGGAGGGCCCCCTCTGGGGCCAACGTCCTGACTTTC
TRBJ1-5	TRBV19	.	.	CASSLQYSNQPQHF	TGTGCCAGTAGTCTACAATATAGCAATCAGCCCCAGCATTTT
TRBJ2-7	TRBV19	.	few	CASSIGWGGPNEQYF	TGTGCCAGTAGTATAGGTTGGGGGGGGCCCAACGAGCAGTACTTC
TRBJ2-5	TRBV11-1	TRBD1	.	CASSFPGQGEGETQYF	TGTGCCAGCAGCTTTCCCGGACAGGGTGAAGGAGAGACCCAGTACTTC
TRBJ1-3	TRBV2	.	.	CASSFGQGVYF	TGTGCCAGCAGCTTCGGACAAGGAGTCTATTTT
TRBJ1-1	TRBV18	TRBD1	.	CASSPYAGTGVNEAFF	TGTGCCAGCTCTCCTTATGCCGGGACAGGGGTTAATGAAGCTTTCTTT
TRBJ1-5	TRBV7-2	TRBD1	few	CASSSTGDQPQHF	TGTGCCAGCAGCTCGACAGGGGATCAGCCCCAGCATTTT
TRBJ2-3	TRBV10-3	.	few	CAISQGGNTDTQYF	TGTGCCATCTCCCAGGGGGGTAACACAGATACGCAGTATTTT
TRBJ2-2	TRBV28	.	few	CASSSLRGGTGELFF	TGTGCCAGCAGCTCCTTGCGGGGTGGGACCGGGGAGCTGTTTTTT
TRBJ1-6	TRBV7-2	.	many	CASSLVRGGGGSPLHF	TGTGCCAGCAGCTTAGTGCGGGGAGGAGGTGGATCACCCCTCCACTTT
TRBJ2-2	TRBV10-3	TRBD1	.	CAISDVQGATGELFF	TGTGCCATCAGTGACGTGCAGGGGGCCACCGGGGAGCTGTTTTTT
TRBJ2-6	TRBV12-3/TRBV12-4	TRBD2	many	CASRLFRTSGFSGANVLTF	TGTGCCAGCAGATTATTCAGGACTAGCGGCTTCTCTGGGGCCAACGTCCTGACTTTC
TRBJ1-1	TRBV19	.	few	CASSPEARRVNTEAFF	TGTGCCAGTAGTCCAGAGGCCAGACGCGTGAACACTGAAGCTTTCTTT
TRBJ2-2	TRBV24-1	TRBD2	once	CATSGGTSPSGELFF	TGTGCCACCAGTGGAGGGACTAGCCCCTCCGGGGAGCTGTTTTTT